This T cell receptor (beta chain) was identified in a study of cytotoxic CD8 clonotypes in ibrutinib-treated CLL. Study-level information: Response was recorded as partial in some 24 patients and complete in 2; at median about 64 months, around 14 remained remitted and about 12 had progressed. Sequenced samples delivered averages of roughly 260,000 productive templates and tens of thousands of productive rearrangements.

The planned depth of sequencing spanned 1 in 200,000 to 1 in 1 million T cells. TCRdb keeps only in-frame clones here, not all; method: immunoSEQ multiplex PCR. The table has about 200,000 clones, approximately 68% seen once. Trimming left V 0 bases short and J 5 bases short, with 5 bases between. The V gene's germline CDR1 is SGHRS and CDR2 YFSETQ. This CDR3 comprises 12 residues. The source of this sequence is a human donor with chronic lymphocytic leukemia. This sequence joins TRBV5-1 and TRBJ2-5; no clear D gene. Material: PBMCs, obtained after 24 months of ibrutinib treatment. The CDR3 DNA reads as TGCGCCAGCAGCTTGGAGTGGGAGACCCAGTACTTC. Translated, it gives CASSLEWETQYF.